The rows below give T cell receptor beta chains drawn from one sample of a study of blood T cells in healthy people across ages. MiXCR was run by TCRdb on the 5' RACE reads, yielding one entry per CDR3 protein. The repertoire holds approximately 900,000 distinct CDR3 sequences, with almost 30% as singletons. Separately, the same data were catalogued under a study of T cells of mothers and their children.

What was sequenced was blood. Receptors were obtained from a woman between 35 and 50 years old in good health. Both conserved end residues are part of each CDR3. The order of the fields is J gene, V gene, D gene, clone size, CDR3 DNA, CDR3 protein. A D gene is named only where the DNA matches it firmly. Expanded clones get a size class; other rows say once, few or many, or leave the size out.

TRBJ1-5,TRBV20-1,TRBD1,once,TGCAGTGCGGAAGATGACAGGGGCCATCGCAATCAGCCCCAGCATTTT,CSAEDDRGHRNQPQHF
TRBJ1-5,TRBV2,-,-,TGTAACGGGCAGCAGCCCCAGCATTTT,CNGQQPQHF
TRBJ1-1,TRBV6-6,-,-,TGTACCAGCAGTTACTCCGACCGGTACACTGAAGCTTTCTTT,CTSSYSDRYTEAFF
TRBJ2-1,TRBV3-1,TRBD1,-,TGTGCCAGCAGCCAAGCCGACAGGGGTGGCGACGAGCAGTTCTTC,CASSQADRGGDEQFF
TRBJ1-2,TRBV6-2/TRBV6-3,-,few,TGTGCCAGCAGACAGGGCTCATCTAACTATGGCTACACCTTC,CASRQGSSNYGYTF
TRBJ1-6,TRBV20-1,-,-,TGCAGTGCTAGCCAGGGGTCTAATTCACCCCTCTACTTT,CSASQGSNSPLYF
TRBJ1-5,TRBV7-2,-,few,TGTGCCAGCAGCCCCACTCGGGTCCCCAATCAGCCCCAGCATTTT,CASSPTRVPNQPQHF
TRBJ2-5,TRBV2,-,few,TGTGCCAGCAGGGTTGGGGCCTCAAGGACCCAGTACTTC,CASRVGASRTQYF
TRBJ2-7,TRBV2,-,many,TGTGCCAGCAGTGAAGCCAGGATCGAGCAGTACTTC,CASSEARIEQYF
TRBJ2-1,TRBV2,TRBD1,-,TGTGCCAGCAGTGATCTCTGGACAGGTACCTACAATGAGCAGTTCTTC,CASSDLWTGTYNEQFF
TRBJ1-6,TRBV6-5,-,many,TGTGCCAGCAGTTACTCAAACCGACAGAATTCACCCCTCCACTTT,CASSYSNRQNSPLHF
TRBJ2-1,TRBV5-1,-,few,TGCGCCAGCAGCTTGATTGAGGGGAGGAATGAGCAGTTCTTC,CASSLIEGRNEQFF
TRBJ2-3,TRBV30,-,many,TGTGCCTGGAGTGTATCCGGACTATCGCGTACAGATACGCAGTATTTT,CAWSVSGLSRTDTQYF
TRBJ2-5,TRBV7-9,-,-,TGTGCCAGCAGCTCCCGACAGGGAGGGGAGACCCAGTACTTC,CASSSRQGGETQYF
TRBJ2-5,TRBV5-5,-,many,TGTGCCAGCAGCTGGCCAGGGCAAGAGACCCAGTACTTC,CASSWPGQETQYF
TRBJ1-2,TRBV6-5,-,-,TGTGCCAGCAGTTACGACAGGTATACCTATGGCTACACCTTC,CASSYDRYTYGYTF
TRBJ2-7,TRBV6-4,TRBD2,medium-sized,TGTGCCAGCAGTGACGGGACTAGCGGGGGGGCCGAGCAGTACTTC,CASSDGTSGGAEQYF
TRBJ2-6,TRBV27,-,many,TGTGCCAGCAGTTCCCACAGCTCTGGGGCCAACGTCCTGACTTTC,CASSSHSSGANVLTF
TRBJ2-3,TRBV5-1,-,-,TGCGCCAGCAGCTGGACGGCAGATACGCAGTATTTT,CASSWTADTQYF
TRBJ1-5,TRBV20-1,TRBD1,few,TGCAGTGCTATCCGGCCCGACAGGGTGGGTCAGCCCCAGCATTTT,CSAIRPDRVGQPQHF
TRBJ2-7,TRBV7-2,TRBD1,-,TGTGCCAGCAGCTTTGACCGGGACAGGATCTACGAGCAGTACTTC,CASSFDRDRIYEQYF
TRBJ1-4,TRBV19,-,few,TGTGCCAGTAGTACTGGGGACGGTGCAACTAATGAAAAACTGTTTTTT,CASSTGDGATNEKLFF
TRBJ1-5,TRBV6-5,-,many,TGTGCCAGCGCCGACATCACTCGCCCACTCAACAATCAGCCCCAGCATTTT,CASADITRPLNNQPQHF
TRBJ2-2,TRBV11-2,-,once,TGTGCCAGCAGCACCCCCACCTCCACCGGGGAGCTGTTTTTT,CASSTPTSTGELFF
TRBJ2-3,TRBV27,TRBD2,many,TGTGCCAGCAGTTTAGGGCGGGGGAGGCCAGATACGCAGTATTTT,CASSLGRGRPDTQYF
TRBJ2-7,TRBV27,-,-,TGTGCCAGCAGTTTATTCGCCCTAGGGGAGCAGTACTTC,CASSLFALGEQYF
TRBJ1-1,TRBV29-1,-,-,TGCAGCGTTGATGCGGGGTTGAACACTGAAGCTTTCTTT,CSVDAGLNTEAFF
TRBJ2-2,TRBV12-3/TRBV12-4,-,-,TGTGCCAGCATCCATTTTACCAGGTCCGGGGAGCTGTTTTTT,CASIHFTRSGELFF
TRBJ2-7,TRBV10-3,-,many,TGTGCCATCAGTGATCTCCGTTTCTCCTACGAGCAGTACTTC,CAISDLRFSYEQYF
TRBJ1-1,TRBV3-1,-,-,TGTGCCAGCAGCCAAGATAAGCCCCGAGGGTCGAACGCTGAAGCTTTCTTT,CASSQDKPRGSNAEAFF
TRBJ2-1,TRBV11-2,-,many,TGTGCCAGCGGAAGTAATGAGCAGTTCTTC,CASGSNEQFF
TRBJ1-5,TRBV28,-,few,TGTGCCAGCAACAGACAGGCAAATCAGCCCCAGCATTTT,CASNRQANQPQHF
TRBJ1-5,TRBV5-1,-,few,TGCGCCAGCAGAGTTGACGGGGGGGGAAATCAGCCCCAGCATTTT,CASRVDGGGNQPQHF
TRBJ1-2,TRBV20-1,TRBD1,many,TGCAGTGCTGTCGGGGACAGGGTACACTATGGCTACACCTTC,CSAVGDRVHYGYTF
TRBJ1-2,TRBV28,-,many,TGTGCCAGCAGTTTATGGACGGTAAACTATGGCTACACCTTC,CASSLWTVNYGYTF
TRBJ1-1,TRBV5-1,-,few,TGCGCCAGCAGCAAGGGGGAAAACACTGAAGCTTTCTTT,CASSKGENTEAFF
TRBJ2-3,TRBV4-1,TRBD2,-,TGCGCCAGCCAACCGGGACTAGATGATACGCAGTATTTT,CASQPGLDDTQYF
TRBJ2-3,TRBV2,TRBD2,-,TGTGCCAGCAGCTGGACTAGCGGGGGGGATACGCAGTATTTT,CASSWTSGGDTQYF
TRBJ1-1,TRBV6-1,-,few,TGTGCCAGCAGTGATGTTGGACAGTTGAACACTGAAGCTTTCTTT,CASSDVGQLNTEAFF
TRBJ1-1,TRBV29-1,-,-,TGTAGCGTTGTTTGGGCAGCGGACACTGAAGCTTTCTTT,CSVVWAADTEAFF
TRBJ2-6,TRBV3-1,TRBD2,-,TGTGCCAGCAGCCAAAAATGGCGGGGGGCCCACTCTGGGGCCAACGTCCTGACTTTC,CASSQKWRGAHSGANVLTF
TRBJ2-3,TRBV28,-,few,TGTGCCAGCAGTTTACCCGACAGGGAGGATACAGATACGCAGTATTTT,CASSLPDREDTDTQYF